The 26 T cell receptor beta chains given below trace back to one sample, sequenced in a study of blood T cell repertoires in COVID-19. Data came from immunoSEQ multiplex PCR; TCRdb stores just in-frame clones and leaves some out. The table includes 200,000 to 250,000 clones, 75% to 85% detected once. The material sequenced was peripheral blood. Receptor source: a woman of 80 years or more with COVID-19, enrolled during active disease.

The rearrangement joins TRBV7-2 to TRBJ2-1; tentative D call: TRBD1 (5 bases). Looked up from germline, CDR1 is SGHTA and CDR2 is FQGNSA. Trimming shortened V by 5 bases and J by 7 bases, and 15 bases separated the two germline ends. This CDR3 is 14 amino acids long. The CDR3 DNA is TGTGCCAGCAGCCCACTGGGGCCTGATAATGAGCAGTTCTTC. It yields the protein CASSPLGPDNEQFF.

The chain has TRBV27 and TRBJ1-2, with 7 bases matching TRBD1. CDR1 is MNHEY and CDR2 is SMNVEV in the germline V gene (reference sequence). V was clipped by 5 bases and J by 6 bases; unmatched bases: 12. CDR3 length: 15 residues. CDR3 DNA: TGTGCCAGCAGTCCCGGGGACAGAGATTACCATGGCTACACCTTC. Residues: CASSPGDRDYHGYTF.

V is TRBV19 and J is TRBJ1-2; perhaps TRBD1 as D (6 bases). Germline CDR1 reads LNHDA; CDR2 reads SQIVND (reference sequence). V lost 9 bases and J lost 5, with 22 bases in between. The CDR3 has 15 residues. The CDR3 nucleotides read TGTGCCAGCCTTGCCTGGGACATTGAAGGATATGGCTACACCTTC. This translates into CASLAWDIEGYGYTF. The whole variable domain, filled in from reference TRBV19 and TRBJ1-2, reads DGGITQSPKYLFRKEGQNVTLSCEQNLNHDAMYWYRQDPGQGLRLIYYSQIVNDFQKGDIAEGYSVSREKKESFPLTVTSAQKNPTAFYLCASLAWDIEGYGYTFGSGTRLTVV.

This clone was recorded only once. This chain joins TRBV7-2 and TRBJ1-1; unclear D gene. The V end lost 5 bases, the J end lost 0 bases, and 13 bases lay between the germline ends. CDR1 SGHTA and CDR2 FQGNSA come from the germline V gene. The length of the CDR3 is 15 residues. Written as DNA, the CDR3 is TGTGCCAGCAGCCCCAGGAAGCTTATGAACACTGAAGCTTTCTTT. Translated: CASSPRKLMNTEAFF.

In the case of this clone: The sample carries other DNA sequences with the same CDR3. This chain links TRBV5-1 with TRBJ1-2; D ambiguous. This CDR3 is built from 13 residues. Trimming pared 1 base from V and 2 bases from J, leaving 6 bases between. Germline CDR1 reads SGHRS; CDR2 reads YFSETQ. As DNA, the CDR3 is TGCGCCAGCAGCTTGACAGCAAACTATGGCTACACCTTC. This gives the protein CASSLTANYGYTF.

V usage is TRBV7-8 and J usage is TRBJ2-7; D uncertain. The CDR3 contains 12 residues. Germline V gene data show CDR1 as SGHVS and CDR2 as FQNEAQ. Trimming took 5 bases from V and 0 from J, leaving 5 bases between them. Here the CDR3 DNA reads TGTGCCAGCAGCCGGAGCTCCTACGAGCAGTACTTC. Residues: CASSRSSYEQYF.

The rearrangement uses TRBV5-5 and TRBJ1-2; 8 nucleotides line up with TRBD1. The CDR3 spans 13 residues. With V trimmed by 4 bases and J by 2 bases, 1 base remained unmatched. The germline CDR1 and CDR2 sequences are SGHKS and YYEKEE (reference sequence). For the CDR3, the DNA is TGTGCCAGCAGCAGGGACAGGAACTATGGCTACACCTTC. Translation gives CASSRDRNYGYTF.

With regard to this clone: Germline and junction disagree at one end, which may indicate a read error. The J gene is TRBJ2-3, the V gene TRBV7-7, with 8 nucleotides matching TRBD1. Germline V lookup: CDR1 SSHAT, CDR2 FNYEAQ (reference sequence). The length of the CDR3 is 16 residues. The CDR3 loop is CASSFLQGAEEDTQYF. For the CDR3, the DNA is TGTGCTAGCAGCTTTTTGCAGGGGGCTGAGGAAGATACGCAGTATTTT.

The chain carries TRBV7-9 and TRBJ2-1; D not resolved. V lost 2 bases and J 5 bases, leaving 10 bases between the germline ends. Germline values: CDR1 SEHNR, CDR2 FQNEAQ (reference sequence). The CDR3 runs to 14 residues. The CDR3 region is CASSLRNTNNEQFF. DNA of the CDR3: TGTGCCAGCAGCTTAAGGAACACTAACAATGAGCAGTTCTTC.

CDR3 nucleotides: TGCGCCAGCAGCCAAGTGTCGGGACAGGCCTACGAGCAGTACTTC. This sequence encodes CASSQVSGQAYEQYF. The rearrangement uses TRBV4-1 and TRBJ2-7, with TRBD1 identical over 8 bases. The CDR3 spans 15 residues. The germline V gene has CDR1 MGHRA and CDR2 YSYEKL. Unmatched junction bases numbered 4, after V lost 1 base and J lost 2 bases.

The CDR3 DNA sequence: TGTGCCAGCAGGCCGGGAGCCCTGGGAGGAAACACCATATATTTT. As protein: CASRPGALGGNTIYF. The rearrangement uses TRBV28 and TRBJ1-3, with D unresolved. The CDR3 has 15 residues. V lost 6 bases and J lost 4, with 16 bases in between. In germline, CDR1 is MDHEN, CDR2 SYDVKM.

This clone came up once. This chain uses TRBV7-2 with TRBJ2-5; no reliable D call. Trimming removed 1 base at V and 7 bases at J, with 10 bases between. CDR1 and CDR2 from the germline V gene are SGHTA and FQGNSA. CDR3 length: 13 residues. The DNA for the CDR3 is TGTGCCAGCAGCTTAGACACAGCTGGGACCCAGTACTTC. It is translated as CASSLDTAGTQYF.

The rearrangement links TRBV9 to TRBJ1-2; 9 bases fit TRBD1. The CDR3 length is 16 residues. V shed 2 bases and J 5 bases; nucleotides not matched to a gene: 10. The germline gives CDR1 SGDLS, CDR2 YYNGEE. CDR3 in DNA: TGTGCCAGCAGCGTTTCTTGGACAGGGGTCGATTATGGCTACACCTTC. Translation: CASSVSWTGVDYGYTF.

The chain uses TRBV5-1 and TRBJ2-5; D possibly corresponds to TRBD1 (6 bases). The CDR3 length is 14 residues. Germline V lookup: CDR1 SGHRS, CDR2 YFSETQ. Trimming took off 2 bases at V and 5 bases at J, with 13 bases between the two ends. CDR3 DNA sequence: TGCGCCAGCAGCTTAACAGGGTTAGGGGAGACCCAGTACTTC. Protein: CASSLTGLGETQYF.

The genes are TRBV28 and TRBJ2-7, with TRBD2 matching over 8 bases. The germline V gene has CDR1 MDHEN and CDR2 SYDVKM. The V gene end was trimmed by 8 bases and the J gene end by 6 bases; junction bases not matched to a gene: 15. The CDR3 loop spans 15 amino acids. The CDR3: CASRPGLGKPGEQYF. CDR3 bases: TGTGCCAGCCGTCCGGGACTAGGAAAGCCGGGCGAGCAGTACTTC.

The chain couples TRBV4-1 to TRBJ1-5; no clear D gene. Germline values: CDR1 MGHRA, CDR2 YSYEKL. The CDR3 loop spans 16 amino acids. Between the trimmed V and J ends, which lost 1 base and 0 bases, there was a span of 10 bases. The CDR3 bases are TGCGCCAGCAGCCAAGGGCACAGTTATAGCAATCAGCCCCAGCATTTT. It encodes CASSQGHSYSNQPQHF.

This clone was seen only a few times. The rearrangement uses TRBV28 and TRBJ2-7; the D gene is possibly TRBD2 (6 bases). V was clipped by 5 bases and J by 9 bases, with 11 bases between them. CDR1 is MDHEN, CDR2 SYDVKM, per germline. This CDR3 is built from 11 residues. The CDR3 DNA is TGTGCCAGCAGTCGGGGGTGGTTGCAGTACTTC. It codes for CASSRGWLQYF.

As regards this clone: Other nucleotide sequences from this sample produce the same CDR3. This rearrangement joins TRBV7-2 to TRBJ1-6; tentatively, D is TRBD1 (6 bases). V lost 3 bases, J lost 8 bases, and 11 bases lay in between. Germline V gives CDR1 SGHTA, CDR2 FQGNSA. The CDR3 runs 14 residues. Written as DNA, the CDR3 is TGTGCCAGCAGCTTTAGGGGGGGAGATTCACCCCTCCACTTT. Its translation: CASSFRGGDSPLHF.

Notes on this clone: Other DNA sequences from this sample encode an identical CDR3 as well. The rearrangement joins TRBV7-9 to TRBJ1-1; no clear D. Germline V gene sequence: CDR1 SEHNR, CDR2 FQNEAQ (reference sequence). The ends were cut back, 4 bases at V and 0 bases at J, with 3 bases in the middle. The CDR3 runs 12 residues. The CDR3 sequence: CASSSVNTEAFF. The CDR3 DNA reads TGTGCCAGCAGCTCCGTGAACACTGAAGCTTTCTTT.

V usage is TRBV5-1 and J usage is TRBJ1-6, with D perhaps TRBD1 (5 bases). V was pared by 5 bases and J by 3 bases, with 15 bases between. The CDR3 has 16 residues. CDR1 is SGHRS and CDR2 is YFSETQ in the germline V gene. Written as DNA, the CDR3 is TGCGCCAGCAGTCCCGGTAGGGGTATCTATAATTCACCCCTCCACTTT. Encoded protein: CASSPGRGIYNSPLHF.

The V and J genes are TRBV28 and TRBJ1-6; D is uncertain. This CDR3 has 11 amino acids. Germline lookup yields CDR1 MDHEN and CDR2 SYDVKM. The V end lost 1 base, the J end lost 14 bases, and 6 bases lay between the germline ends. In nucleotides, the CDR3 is TGTGCCAGCAGTTTATCCCTTGCCCTCCACTTT. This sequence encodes CASSLSLALHF. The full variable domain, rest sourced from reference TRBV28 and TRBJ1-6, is DVKVTQSSRYLVKRTGEKVFLECVQDMDHENMFWYRQDPGLGLRLIYFSYDVKMKEKGDIPEGYSVSREKKERFSLILESASTNQTSMYLCASSLSLALHFGNGTRLTVT.

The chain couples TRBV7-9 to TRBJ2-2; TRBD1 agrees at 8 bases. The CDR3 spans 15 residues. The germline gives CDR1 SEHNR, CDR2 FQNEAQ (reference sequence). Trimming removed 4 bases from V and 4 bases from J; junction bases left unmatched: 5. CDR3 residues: CASSSGTGATGELFF. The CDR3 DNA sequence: TGTGCCAGCAGCTCAGGGACAGGAGCCACCGGGGAGCTGTTTTTT.

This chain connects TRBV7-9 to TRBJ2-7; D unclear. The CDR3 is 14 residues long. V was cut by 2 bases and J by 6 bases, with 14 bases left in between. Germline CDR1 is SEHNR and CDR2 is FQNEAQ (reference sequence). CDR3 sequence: CASSLSHIASEQYF. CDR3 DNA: TGTGCCAGCAGCTTAAGTCACATCGCCTCCGAGCAGTACTTC.

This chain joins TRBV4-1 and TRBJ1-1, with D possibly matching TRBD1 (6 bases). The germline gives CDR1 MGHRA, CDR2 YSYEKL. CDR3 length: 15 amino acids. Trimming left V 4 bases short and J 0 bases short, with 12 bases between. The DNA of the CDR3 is TGCGCCAGCAGCCTATCGGACAGAATGAACACTGAAGCTTTCTTT. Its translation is CASSLSDRMNTEAFF.

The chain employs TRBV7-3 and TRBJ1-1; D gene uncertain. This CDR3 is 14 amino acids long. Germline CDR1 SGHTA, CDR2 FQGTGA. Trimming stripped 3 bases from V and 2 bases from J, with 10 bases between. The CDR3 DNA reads TGTGCCAGCAGCTTGGGCCGGTCTAACACTGAAGCTTTCTTT. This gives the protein CASSLGRSNTEAFF.

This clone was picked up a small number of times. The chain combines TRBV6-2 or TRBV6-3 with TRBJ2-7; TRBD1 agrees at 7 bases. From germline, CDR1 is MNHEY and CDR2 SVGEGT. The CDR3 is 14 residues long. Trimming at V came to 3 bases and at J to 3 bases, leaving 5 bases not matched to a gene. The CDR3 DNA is TGTGCCAGCAGTTATACAGGGGTGAACTACGAGCAGTACTTC. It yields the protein CASSYTGVNYEQYF.